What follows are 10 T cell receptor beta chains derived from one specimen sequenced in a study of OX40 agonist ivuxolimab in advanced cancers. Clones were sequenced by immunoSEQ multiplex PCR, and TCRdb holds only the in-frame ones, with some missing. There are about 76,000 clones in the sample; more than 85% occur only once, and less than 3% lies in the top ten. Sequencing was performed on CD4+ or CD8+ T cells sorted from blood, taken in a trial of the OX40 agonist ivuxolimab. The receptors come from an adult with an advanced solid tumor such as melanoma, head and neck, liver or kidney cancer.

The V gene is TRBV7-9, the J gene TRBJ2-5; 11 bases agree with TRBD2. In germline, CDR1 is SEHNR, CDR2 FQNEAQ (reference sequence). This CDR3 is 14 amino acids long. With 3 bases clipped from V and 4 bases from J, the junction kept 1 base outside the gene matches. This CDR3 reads CASSLGLAVETQYF. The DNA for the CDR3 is TGTGCCAGCAGCTTGGGACTAGCGGTAGAGACCCAGTACTTC.

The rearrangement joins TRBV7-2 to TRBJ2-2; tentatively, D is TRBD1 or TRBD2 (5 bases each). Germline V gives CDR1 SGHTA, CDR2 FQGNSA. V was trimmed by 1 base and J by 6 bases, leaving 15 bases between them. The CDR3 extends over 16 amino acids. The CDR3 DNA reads TGTGCCAGCAGCTTAGATATCCGGGACCCCCCCGGGGAGCTGTTTTTT. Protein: CASSLDIRDPPGELFF.

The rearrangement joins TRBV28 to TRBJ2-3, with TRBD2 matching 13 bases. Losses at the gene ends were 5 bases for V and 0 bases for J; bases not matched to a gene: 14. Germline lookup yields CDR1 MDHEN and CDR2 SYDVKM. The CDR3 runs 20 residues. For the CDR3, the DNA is TGTGCCAGCAGTCCCCAATCGGGACTAGCGGGGAAAGGGAGCACAGATACGCAGTATTTT. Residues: CASSPQSGLAGKGSTDTQYF.

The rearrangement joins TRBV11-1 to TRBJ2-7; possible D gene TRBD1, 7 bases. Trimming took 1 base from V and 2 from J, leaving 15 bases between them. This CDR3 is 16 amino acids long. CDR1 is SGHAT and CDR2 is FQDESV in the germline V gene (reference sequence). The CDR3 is CASSLGGGTVAYEQYV. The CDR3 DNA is TGTGCCAGCAGCTTAGGGGGCGGGACAGTAGCCTACGAGCAGTACGTC.

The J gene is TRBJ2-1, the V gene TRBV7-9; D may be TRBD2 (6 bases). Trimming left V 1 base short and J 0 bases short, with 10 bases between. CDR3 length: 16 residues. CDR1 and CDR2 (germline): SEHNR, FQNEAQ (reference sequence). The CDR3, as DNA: TGTGCCAGCAGCTTAGGTCTAGCGCTCTCCTACAATGAGCAGTTCTTC. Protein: CASSLGLALSYNEQFF.

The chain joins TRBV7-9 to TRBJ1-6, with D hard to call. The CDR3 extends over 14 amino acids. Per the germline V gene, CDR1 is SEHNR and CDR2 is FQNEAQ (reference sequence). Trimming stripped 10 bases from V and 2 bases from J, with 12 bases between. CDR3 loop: CATIRPPYNSPLHF. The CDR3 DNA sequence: TGTGCCACTATCCGGCCGCCCTATAATTCACCCCTCCACTTT.

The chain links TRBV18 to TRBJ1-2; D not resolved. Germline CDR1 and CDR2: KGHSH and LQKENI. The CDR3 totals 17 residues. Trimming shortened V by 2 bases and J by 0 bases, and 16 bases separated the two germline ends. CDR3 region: CASSPIITAGTNYGYTF. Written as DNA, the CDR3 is TGTGCCAGCTCACCAATAATAACGGCGGGTACTAACTATGGCTACACCTTC.

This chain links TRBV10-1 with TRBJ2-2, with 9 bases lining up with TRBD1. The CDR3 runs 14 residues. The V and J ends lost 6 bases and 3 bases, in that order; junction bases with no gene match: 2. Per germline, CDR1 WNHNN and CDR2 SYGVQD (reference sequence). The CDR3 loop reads CASRRDRDTGELFF. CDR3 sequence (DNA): TGCGCCAGCAGAAGGGACAGGGACACCGGGGAGCTGTTTTTT.

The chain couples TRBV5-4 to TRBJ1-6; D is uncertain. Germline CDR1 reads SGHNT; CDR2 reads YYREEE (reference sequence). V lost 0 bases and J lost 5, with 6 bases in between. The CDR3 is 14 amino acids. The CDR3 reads CASSLGGDNSPLHF. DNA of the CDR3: TGTGCCAGCAGCTTGGGGGGAGATAATTCACCCCTCCACTTT.

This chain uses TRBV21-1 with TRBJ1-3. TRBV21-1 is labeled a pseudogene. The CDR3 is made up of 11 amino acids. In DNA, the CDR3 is TGTGCCAGCAGTACTGCGAACACCATATATTTT. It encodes CASSTANTIYF.